One sample yielded the 11 T cell receptor beta chains listed below, sequenced in a study of PD-L1 blockade in urothelial cancer. Repertoires were generated with immunoSEQ multiplex PCR, while TCRdb's copy carries only in-frame clones and drops some. The data contain tens of thousands of clones, about 88% of them seen just once; the ten biggest clones take up 30% to 40%. Material: PBMCs, obtained around atezolizumab (anti-PD-L1) treatment. The source of these receptors is a man between 60 and 70 years old with urothelial cancer.

This clone turned up a few times. The rearrangement joins TRBV14 to TRBJ1-6; D ambiguous. The CDR3 totals 14 residues. The V end was cut by 0 bases, the J end by 7 bases, with 7 bases between. From germline, CDR1 is SGHDN and CDR2 FVKESK. The CDR3 region has the DNA TGTGCCAGCAGCCAAGAGGCTTGGAATTCACCCCTCCACTTT. Translated, it gives CASSQEAWNSPLHF.

This chain uses TRBV19 with TRBJ1-1; 8 bases match TRBD1. The V gene's germline CDR1 is LNHDA and CDR2 SQIVND (reference sequence). J gave up 6 bases and V 5 bases, and 8 bases lay outside the gene matches. The CDR3 loop spans 14 amino acids. Written as DNA, the CDR3 is TGTGCCAGTAGTCCCCACGACAGGGGCCCTGAAGCTTTCTTT. This encodes CASSPHDRGPEAFF.

This clone was observed a handful of times. The CDR3 sequence is CASSGRQGGYTF. The CDR3 DNA reads TGTGCCAGCAGCGGAAGGCAGGGCGGCTACACCTTC. This chain joins TRBV5-6 and TRBJ1-2, with TRBD1 as a possible D gene (5 bases). Germline CDR1 is SGHDT and CDR2 is YYEEEE. CDR3 length: 12 amino acids. With 4 bases removed from V and 8 bases from J, the gap between germline ends came to 12 bases.

The chain employs TRBV2 and TRBJ1-2; 7 positions match TRBD1. Trimming at V came to 6 bases and at J to 4 bases, leaving 5 bases not matched to a gene. This CDR3 comprises 13 residues. Germline V gene data show CDR1 as SNHLY and CDR2 as FYNNEI. The CDR3 region is CASRGQDFYGYTF. The CDR3 DNA is TGTGCCAGCAGAGGACAGGATTTCTATGGCTACACCTTC.

Comment on this clone: A much larger clone lies one base from this, so it may be a read error. The V and J genes are TRBV2 and TRBJ2-7, with D maybe TRBD1 (6 bases). V lost 6 bases and J 1 base, leaving 10 bases between the germline ends. This CDR3 contains 13 residues. Germline lookup yields CDR1 SNHLY and CDR2 FYNNEI. In nucleotides, the CDR3 is TGTGCCAGCAGCCAGGACAGTTCCTACGAGCAGTACTTC. Translated, it gives CASSQDSSYEQYF.

The CDR3 DNA reads TGTGCCAGCAGCTCCTTAGCGGGGGGGCGAGAGACCCAGTACTTC. Translated, it gives CASSSLAGGRETQYF. The chain joins TRBV7-3 to TRBJ2-5; TRBD2 aligns across 11 bases. CDR1 is SGHTA, CDR2 FQGTGA, per germline. The CDR3 loop spans 15 amino acids. The trim removed 4 bases at V and 4 bases at J, leaving 5 bases unmatched.

V is TRBV18 and J is TRBJ1-5; weak D call: TRBD1 (5 bases). CDR3 length: 15 residues. V shed 3 bases and J shed 4 bases, with 13 bases lying between them. Germline V CDR1 and CDR2: KGHSH, LQKENI. DNA for the CDR3: TGTGCCAGCTCACCCTCGAGCAGGGTGAATCAGCCCCAGCATTTT. This gives the protein CASSPSSRVNQPQHF.

The V call is TRBV5-4, the J call TRBJ1-2; 7 bases match TRBD1. Germline V gene data show CDR1 as SGHNT and CDR2 as YYREEE (reference sequence). The CDR3 contains 17 residues. With 2 bases clipped from V and 3 bases from J, the junction kept 13 bases outside the gene matches. This CDR3 is CASSFSVGTATDYGYTF. The CDR3 DNA sequence: TGTGCCAGCAGCTTTTCGGTCGGGACAGCCACGGACTATGGCTACACCTTC.

This clone was seen more than once but under ten times. V and J are TRBV10-3 and TRBJ2-7; weak D call: TRBD2 (5 bases). This CDR3 spans 11 amino acids. The V gene's germline CDR1 is ENHRY and CDR2 SYGVKD. V was cut by 10 bases and J by 6 bases, with 13 bases left in between. DNA for the CDR3: TGTGCCACCGAAATGGGGAGCGAGCAGTACTTC. Amino acids: CATEMGSEQYF.

Here the CDR3 reads CASSLPFQPQHF. CDR3 DNA sequence: TGTGCCAGCAGCTTACCGTTCCAGCCCCAGCATTTT. The chain couples TRBV7-2 to TRBJ1-5; D is unresolved. V dropped 2 bases and J dropped 7 bases, with 6 bases sitting between them. The germline gives CDR1 SGHTA, CDR2 FQGNSA. The CDR3 loop spans 12 amino acids.

The rearrangement joins TRBV9 to TRBJ2-5, with 7 bases aligning to TRBD1. Germline CDR1 is SGDLS and CDR2 is YYNGEE. This CDR3 has 13 amino acids. After removal of 4 bases from V and 3 bases from J, the junction contained 3 bases not matched to a gene. CDR3 coding DNA: TGTGCCAGCAGCACCGGGACAGAAGAGACCCAGTACTTC. Its protein product is CASSTGTEETQYF.